This T cell receptor beta chain stems from a study of PD-1 blockade in classical Hodgkin lymphoma (dated by TCRdb to 2020 to 2022). About the study as a whole: Nivolumab dosing was 3 mg/kg intravenously every 2 weeks, continuing until either disease progression or unacceptable toxicity. To define a peripheral blood immune signature of response to PD-1 blockade in classical Hodgkin lymphoma, the study combined TCR beta sequencing with CyTOF. Study-wide conclusions, independent of this receptor: Baseline TCR diversity was reported to be lower in newly diagnosed patients than in healthy donors and to be lower still in relapsed/refractory patients. The study covered only a single clinical trial cohort, and the causes of the repertoire differences, possibly disease activity or prior therapy, were still not defined. Lower diversity was observed in patients in whom nivolumab was started less than 1 year after ASCT, and these patients were excluded from later analyses so that confounding by immune reconstitution would be avoided. A significant rise by C4D1 was seen in CD4+ but not CD8+ TCR diversity (p=0.0027 vs p=0.16), with the rise being most apparent in complete responders (p=0.02). Among trial patients, those achieving complete response had baseline diversity similar to that of newly diagnosed patients, while diversity was significantly lower in partial responders and progressors.

In light of the paper, this sample's time point label describes: cycle 2 day 1 (C2D1) of nivolumab. Every trial patient had relapsed following autologous stem cell transplantation, and prior brentuximab vedotin exposure was what differed among cohorts A, B and C. The trial cohort included fewer than 60 patients with relapsed/refractory classical Hodgkin lymphoma, and each patient had a best overall response of complete response, partial response or progressive disease. Trial patients were treated with single-agent nivolumab in the multi-cohort phase II CheckMate 205 trial. An independent review committee assessed best overall response using the 2007 International Working Group response criteria. Trial PBMCs were collected immediately before nivolumab initiation (C1D1) and during therapy at cycle 2 day 1 and cycle 4 day 1. Peripheral blood was collected in 8 mL Vacutainer Cell Preparation Tubes, from which PBMCs were isolated by centrifugation and then cryopreserved.

V is cut back by 0 bases and J by 3 bases, with 2 bases in the junction unmatched. Based on the germline V gene, the CDR1 and CDR2 sequences are SGHVS and FQNEAQ. The cysteine opens and the phenylalanine closes a CDR3 of 16 amino acids. Only the CDR3 DNA is retained, 48 bases long and in frame from the first base. Turning to this clone: Its antigen remains undetermined. Within one base of it there is no much larger clone, and no base qualities were kept.

Genomic DNA was extracted with the Qiagen DNeasy kit from unsorted PBMCs and from negatively selected CD4+ and CD8+ fractions. Using primers that anneal to V and J segments, immunoSEQ multiplex PCR amplified the TCR beta CDR3 regions. A synthetic immune receptor repertoire was used to minimize amplification bias, and any remaining bias was removed computationally after sequencing. The authors' pipeline ran thus. Repertoire diversity was quantified as the Shannon entropy index using custom Python scripts. The unsorted, CD4+ and CD8+ repertoires were each analyzed separately, with the exception of combined analyses, where CD4+ and CD8+ sequences were merged in silico. Clonal expansion was defined as at least a 2-fold frequency increase after treatment relative to C1D1, with a pseudocount of 0.5 for undetected baseline clones. Clones with 0 or 1 copy at C1D1 were classified as singleton clones, and clones with 2 or more copies were classified as non-singleton clones. By matching protein sequences in sorted samples from the same patient, clones expanded in unsorted samples were annotated as CD4+, CD8+ or unknown. Wilcoxon tests were applied to paired samples to test diversity changes from C1D1 to C4D1. Entries here come from immuneACCESS through TCRdb and include only in-frame sequences with V and J called. Some clones fail to appear in such tables; in the studies checked, an unresolved V gene covers under half of the shortfall, and the cause of the remainder is unknown. D and trimming come from the DNA, and the V and J calls and clone size come from that table. The sample contains about 100,000 clones, 80% to 90% of them found a single time. Around 20% of the sample goes to the ten largest clones.

The V and J segments used are TRBV7-8 and TRBJ1-6; the central 7 bases match TRBD1. The input for sequencing was peripheral blood mononuclear cells (PBMCs), taken before the second cycle of nivolumab. This TCR came from a human donor with classical Hodgkin lymphoma. The base sequence is TGTGCCAGCAGCTTAGCAGGGACAGTCTATAATTCACCCCTCCACTTT. Its translation reads: CASSLAGTVYNSPLHF.